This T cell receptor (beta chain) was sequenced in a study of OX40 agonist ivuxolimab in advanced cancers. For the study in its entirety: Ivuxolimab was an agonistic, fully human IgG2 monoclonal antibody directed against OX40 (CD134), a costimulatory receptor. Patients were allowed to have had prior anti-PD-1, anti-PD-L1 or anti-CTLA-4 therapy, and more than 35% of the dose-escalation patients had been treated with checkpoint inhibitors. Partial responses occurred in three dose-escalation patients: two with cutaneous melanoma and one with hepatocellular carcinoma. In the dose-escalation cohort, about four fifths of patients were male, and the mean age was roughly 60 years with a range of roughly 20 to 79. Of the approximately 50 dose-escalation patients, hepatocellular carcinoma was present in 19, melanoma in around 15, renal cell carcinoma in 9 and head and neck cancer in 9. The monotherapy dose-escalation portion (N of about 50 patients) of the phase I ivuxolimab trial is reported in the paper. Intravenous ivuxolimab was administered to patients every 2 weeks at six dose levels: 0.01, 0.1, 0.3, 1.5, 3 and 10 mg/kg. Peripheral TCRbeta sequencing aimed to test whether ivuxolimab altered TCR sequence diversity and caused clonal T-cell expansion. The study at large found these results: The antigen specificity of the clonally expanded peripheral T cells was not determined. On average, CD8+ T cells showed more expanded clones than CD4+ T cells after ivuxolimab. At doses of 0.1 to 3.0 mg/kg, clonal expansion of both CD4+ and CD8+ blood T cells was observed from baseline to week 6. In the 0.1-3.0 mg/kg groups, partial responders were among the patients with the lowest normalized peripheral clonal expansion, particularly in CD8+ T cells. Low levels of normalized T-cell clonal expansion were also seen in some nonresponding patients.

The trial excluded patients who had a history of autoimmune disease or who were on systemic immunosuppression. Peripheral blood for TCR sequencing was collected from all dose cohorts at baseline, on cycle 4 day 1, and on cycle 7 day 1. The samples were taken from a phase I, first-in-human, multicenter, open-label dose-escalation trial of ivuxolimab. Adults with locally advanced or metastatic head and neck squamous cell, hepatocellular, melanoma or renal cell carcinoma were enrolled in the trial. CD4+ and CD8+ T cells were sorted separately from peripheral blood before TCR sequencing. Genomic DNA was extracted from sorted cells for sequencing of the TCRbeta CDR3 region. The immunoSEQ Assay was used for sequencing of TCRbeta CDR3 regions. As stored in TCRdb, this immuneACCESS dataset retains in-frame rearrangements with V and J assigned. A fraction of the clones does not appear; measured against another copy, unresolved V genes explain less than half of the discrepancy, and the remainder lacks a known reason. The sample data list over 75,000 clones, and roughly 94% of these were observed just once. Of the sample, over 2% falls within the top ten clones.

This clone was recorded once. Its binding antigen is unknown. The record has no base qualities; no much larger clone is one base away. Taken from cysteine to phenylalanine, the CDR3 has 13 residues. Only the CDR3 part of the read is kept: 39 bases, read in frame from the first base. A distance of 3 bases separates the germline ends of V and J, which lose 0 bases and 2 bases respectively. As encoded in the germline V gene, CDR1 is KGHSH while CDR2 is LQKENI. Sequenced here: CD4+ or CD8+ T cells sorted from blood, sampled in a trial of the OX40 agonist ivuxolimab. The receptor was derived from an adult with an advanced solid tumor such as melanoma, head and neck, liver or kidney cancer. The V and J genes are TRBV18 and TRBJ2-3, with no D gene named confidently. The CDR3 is CASSPPTTDTQYF. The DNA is TGTGCCAGCTCACCACCGACCACAGATACGCAGTATTTT.